This TCR beta chain was retrieved from a study of T cell repertoires in cytomegalovirus infection. The CDR3 loop spans 13 amino acids. Germline V lookup: CDR1 SGHVT, CDR2 SQSDAQ. Deletions cut 5 bases from V and 4 bases from J, with 12 bases between. On this clonotype itself: Its target is unknown. A single base separates this from a much larger clone, so it may be a read error.

Study findings and constraints: Cumulative frequency (of public TCR beta family members) identified carriers of CMV plus the relevant HLA.

Via MiXCR, TCRdb re-called the reads, giving one row per CDR3 protein. The table lists about 830,000 distinct CDR3 sequences, around a third of them singletons. The rearrangement uses TRBV7-4 and TRBJ2-7; tentatively, D is TRBD1 (6 bases). The material sequenced was cultured CD8+ T cells from PBMCs, taken from culture after CMV antigen stimulation. The clonotype was recovered from a human donor in good health (CMV status not recorded). Some clones in this sample may be carry-over from other donors' samples. The CDR3 sequence is CASSPRTDYEQYV. DNA for the CDR3: TGTGCCAGCAGCCCCAGGACAGATTACGAGCAGTACGTC.